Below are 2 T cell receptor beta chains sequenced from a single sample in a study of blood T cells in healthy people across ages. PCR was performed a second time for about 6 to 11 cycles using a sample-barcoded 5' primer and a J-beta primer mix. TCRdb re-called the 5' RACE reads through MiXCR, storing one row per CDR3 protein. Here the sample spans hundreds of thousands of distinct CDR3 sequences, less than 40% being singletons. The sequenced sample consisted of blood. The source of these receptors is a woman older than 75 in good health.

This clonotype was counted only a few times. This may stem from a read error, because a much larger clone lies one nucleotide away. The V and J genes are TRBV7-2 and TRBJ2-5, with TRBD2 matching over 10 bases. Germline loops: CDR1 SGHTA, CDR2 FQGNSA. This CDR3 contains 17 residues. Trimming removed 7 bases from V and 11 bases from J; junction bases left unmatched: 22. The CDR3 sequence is CASKLRPSGGPYNEQYF. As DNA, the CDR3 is TGTGCCAGCAAGTTACGACCTAGCGGGGGTCCCTACAATGAGCAGTACTTC. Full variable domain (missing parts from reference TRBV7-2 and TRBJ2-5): GAGVSQSPSNKVTEKGKDVELRCDPISGHTALYWYRQSLGQGLEFLIYFQGNSAPDKSGLPSDRFSAERTGGSVSTLTIQRTQQEDSAVYLCASKLRPSGGPYNEQYFGPGTRLLVL.

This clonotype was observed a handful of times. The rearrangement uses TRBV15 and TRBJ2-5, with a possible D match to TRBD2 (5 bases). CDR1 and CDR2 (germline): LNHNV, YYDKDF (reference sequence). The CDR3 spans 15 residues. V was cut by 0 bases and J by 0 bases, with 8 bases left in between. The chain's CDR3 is CATSRDRADQETQYF. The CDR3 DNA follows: TGTGCCACCAGCAGAGATAGAGCGGACCAAGAGACCCAGTACTTC.